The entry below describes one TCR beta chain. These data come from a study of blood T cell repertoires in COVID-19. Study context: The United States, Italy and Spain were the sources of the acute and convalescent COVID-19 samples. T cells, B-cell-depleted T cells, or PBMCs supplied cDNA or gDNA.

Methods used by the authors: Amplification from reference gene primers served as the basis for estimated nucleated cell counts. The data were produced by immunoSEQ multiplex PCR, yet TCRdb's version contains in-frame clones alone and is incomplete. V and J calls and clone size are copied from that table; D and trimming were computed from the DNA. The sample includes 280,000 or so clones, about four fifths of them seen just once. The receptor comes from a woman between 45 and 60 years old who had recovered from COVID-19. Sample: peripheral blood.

This CDR3 is CASSLLSGGEQYF. CDR3 coding DNA: TGTGCCAGCAGCTTATTGTCCGGGGGCGAGCAGTACTTC. This chain connects TRBV7-3 to TRBJ2-7; the D gene is possibly TRBD2 (6 bases). The CDR3 has 13 residues. Trimming shortened V by 2 bases and J by 6 bases, and 11 bases separated the two germline ends. Germline assignment: CDR1 SGHTA and CDR2 FQGTGA. Complete variable domain (other parts from reference TRBV7-3 and TRBJ2-7): GAGVSQTPSNKVTEKGKYVELRCDPISGHTALYWYRQSLGQGPEFLIYFQGTGAADDSGLPNDRFFAVRPEGSVSTLKIQRTERGDSAVYLCASSLLSGGEQYFGPGTRLTVT.